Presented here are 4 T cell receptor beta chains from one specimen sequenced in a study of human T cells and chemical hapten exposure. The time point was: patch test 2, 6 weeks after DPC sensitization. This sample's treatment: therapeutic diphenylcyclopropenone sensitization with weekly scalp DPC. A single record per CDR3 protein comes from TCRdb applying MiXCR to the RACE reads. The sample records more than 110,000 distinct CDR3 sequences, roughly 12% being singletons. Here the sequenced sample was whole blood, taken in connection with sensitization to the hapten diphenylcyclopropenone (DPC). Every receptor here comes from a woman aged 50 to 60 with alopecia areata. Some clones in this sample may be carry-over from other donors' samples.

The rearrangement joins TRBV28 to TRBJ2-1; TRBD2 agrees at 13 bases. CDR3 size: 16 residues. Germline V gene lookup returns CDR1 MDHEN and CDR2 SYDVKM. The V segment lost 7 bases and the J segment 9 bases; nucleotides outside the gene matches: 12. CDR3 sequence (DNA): TGTGCCAGCACCCCCCCCCCGACTAGCGGGAGGAGTGAGCAGTTCTTC. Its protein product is CASTPPPTSGRSEQFF.

This CDR3 reads CASSYSMVDTQYF. The CDR3 DNA sequence: TGTGCCAGCAGTTACTCGATGGTAGATACGCAGTATTTT. V usage is TRBV6-5 and J usage is TRBJ2-3, with D unresolved. Germline V lookup: CDR1 MNHEY, CDR2 SVGAGI. Trimming shortened V by 0 bases and J by 5 bases, and 6 bases separated the two germline ends. The CDR3 runs 13 residues.

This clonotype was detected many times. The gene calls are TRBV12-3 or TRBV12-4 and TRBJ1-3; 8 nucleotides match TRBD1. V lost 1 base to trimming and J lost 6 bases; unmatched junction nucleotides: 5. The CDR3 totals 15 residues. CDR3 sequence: CASSLGTGTENTIYF. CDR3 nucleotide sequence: TGTGCCAGCAGTTTAGGGACAGGGACTGAAAACACCATATATTTT.

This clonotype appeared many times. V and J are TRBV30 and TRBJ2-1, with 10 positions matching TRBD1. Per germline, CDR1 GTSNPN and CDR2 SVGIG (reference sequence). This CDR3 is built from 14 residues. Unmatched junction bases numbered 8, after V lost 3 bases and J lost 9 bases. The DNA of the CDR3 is TGTGCCTGGAGGGGTCCCGGGACAGGGGCTGAGCAGTTCTTC. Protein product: CAWRGPGTGAEQFF.